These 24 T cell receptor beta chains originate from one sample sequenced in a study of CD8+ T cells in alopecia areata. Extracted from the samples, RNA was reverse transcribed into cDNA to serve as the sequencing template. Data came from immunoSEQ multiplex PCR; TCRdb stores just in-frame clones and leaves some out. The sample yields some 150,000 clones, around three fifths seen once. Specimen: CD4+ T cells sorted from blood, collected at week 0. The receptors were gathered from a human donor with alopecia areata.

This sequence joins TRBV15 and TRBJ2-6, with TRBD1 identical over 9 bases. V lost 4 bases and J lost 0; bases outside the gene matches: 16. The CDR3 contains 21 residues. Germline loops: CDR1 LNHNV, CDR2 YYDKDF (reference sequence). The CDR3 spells CATSKRGDRAVGTSGANVLTF. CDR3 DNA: TGTGCCACCAGCAAGAGGGGGGACAGGGCAGTGGGGACCTCTGGGGCCAACGTCCTGACTTTC.

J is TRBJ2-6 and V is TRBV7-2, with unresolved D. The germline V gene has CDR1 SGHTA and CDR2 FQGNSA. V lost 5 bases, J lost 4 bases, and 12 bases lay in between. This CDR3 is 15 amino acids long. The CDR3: CASSVPARGANVLTF. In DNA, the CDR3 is TGTGCCAGCAGCGTACCGGCTAGAGGGGCCAACGTCCTGACTTTC. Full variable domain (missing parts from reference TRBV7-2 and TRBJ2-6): GAGVSQSPSNKVTEKGKDVELRCDPISGHTALYWYRQSLGQGLEFLIYFQGNSAPDKSGLPSDRFSAERTGGSVSTLTIQRTQQEDSAVYLCASSVPARGANVLTFGAGSRLTVL.

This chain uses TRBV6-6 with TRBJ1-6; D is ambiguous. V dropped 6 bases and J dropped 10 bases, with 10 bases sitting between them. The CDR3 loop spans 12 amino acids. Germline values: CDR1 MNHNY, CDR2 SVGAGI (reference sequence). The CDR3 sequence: CASRTGNSPLHF. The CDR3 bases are TGTGCCAGCAGAACGGGGAACTCACCCCTCCACTTT.

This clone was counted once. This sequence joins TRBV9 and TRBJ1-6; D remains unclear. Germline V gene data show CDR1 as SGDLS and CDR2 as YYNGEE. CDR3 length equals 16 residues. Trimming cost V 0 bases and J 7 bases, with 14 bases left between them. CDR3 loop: CASSVVADRTNSPLHF. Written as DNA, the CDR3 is TGTGCCAGCAGCGTAGTGGCGGATCGGACGAATTCACCCCTCCACTTT.

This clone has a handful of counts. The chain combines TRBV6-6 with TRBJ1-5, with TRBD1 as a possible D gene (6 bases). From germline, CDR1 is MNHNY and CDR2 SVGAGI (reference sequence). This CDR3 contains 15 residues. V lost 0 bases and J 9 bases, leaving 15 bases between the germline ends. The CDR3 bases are TGTGCCAGCAGTTACTCACAGGGACCGAAAGGGCCCCAGCATTTT. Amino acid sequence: CASSYSQGPKGPQHF.

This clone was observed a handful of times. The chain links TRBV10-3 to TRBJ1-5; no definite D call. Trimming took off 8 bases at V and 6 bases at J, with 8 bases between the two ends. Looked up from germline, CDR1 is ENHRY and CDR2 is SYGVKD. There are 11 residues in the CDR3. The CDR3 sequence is CAIVSRQPQHF. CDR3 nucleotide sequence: TGTGCCATCGTGTCGCGTCAGCCCCAGCATTTT.

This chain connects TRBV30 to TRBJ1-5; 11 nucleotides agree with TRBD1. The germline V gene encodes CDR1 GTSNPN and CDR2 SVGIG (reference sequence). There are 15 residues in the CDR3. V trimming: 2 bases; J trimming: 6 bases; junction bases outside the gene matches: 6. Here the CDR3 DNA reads TGTGCCTGGAGTCCCGGACAGGGGGCGCTTCAGCCCCAGCATTTT. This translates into CAWSPGQGALQPQHF.

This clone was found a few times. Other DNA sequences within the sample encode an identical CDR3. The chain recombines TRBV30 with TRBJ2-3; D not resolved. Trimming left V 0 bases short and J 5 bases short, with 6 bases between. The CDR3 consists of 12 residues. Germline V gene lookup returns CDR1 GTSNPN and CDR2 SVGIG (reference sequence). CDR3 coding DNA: TGTGCCTGGAGTGTAGATGGAGATACGCAGTATTTT. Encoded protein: CAWSVDGDTQYF.

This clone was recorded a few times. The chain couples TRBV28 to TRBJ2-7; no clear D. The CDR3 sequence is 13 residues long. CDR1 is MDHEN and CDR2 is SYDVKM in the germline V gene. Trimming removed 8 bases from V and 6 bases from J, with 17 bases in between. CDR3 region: CASGPIMAVEQYF. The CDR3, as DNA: TGTGCCAGCGGCCCTATTATGGCTGTCGAGCAGTACTTC. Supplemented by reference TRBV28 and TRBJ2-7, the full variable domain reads DVKVTQSSRYLVKRTGEKVFLECVQDMDHENMFWYRQDPGLGLRLIYFSYDVKMKEKGDIPEGYSVSREKKERFSLILESASTNQTSMYLCASGPIMAVEQYFGPGTRLTVT.

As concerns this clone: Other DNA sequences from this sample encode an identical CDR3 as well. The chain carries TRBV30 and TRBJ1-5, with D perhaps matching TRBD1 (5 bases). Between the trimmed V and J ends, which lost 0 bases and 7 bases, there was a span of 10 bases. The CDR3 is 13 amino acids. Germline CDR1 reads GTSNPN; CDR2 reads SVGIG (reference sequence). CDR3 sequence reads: CAWSVRGNQPQHF. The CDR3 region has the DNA TGTGCCTGGAGTGTAAGGGGTAACCAGCCCCAGCATTTT.

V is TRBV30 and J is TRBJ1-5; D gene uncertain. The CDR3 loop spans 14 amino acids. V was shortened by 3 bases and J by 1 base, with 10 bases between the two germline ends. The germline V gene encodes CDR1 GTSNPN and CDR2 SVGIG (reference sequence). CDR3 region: CAWSAGGSNQPQHF. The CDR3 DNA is TGTGCCTGGAGCGCGGGAGGGAGCAATCAGCCCCAGCATTTT.

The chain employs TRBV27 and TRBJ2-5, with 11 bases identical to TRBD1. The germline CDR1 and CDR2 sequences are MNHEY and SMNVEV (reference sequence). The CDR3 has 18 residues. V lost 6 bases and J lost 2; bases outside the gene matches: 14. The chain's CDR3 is CASRERGQGAVPQETQYF. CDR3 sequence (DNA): TGTGCCAGCAGAGAACGAGGACAGGGGGCTGTGCCTCAAGAGACCCAGTACTTC.

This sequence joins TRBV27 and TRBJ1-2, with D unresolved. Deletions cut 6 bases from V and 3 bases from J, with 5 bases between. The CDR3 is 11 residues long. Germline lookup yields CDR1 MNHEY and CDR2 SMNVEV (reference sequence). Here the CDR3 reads CASRGYYGYTF. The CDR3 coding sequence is TGTGCCAGCAGGGGGTACTATGGCTACACCTTC.

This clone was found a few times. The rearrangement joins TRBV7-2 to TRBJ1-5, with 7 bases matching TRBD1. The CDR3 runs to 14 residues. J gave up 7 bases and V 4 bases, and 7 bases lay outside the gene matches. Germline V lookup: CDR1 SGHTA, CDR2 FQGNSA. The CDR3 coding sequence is TGTGCCAGCAGCTCCAGACAGGGCGAACAGCCCCAGCATTTT. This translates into CASSSRQGEQPQHF.

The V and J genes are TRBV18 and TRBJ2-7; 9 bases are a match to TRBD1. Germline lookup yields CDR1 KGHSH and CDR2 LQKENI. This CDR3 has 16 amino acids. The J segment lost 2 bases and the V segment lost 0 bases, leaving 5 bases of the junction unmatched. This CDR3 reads CASSPPSGQGTYEQYF. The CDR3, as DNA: TGTGCCAGCTCACCACCGTCGGGACAGGGTACCTACGAGCAGTACTTC. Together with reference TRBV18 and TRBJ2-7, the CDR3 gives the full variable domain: NAGVMQNPRHLVRRRGQEARLRCSPMKGHSHVYWYRQLPEEGLKFMVYLQKENIIDESGMPKERFSAEFPKEGPSILRIQQVVRGDSAAYFCASSPPSGQGTYEQYFGPGTRLTVT.

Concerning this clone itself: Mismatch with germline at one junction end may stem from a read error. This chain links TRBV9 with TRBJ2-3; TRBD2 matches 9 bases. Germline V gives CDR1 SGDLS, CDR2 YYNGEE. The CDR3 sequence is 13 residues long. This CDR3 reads CASSVVERGDLDF. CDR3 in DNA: TGTGCCAGCAGCGTGGTTGAGCGGGGGGATTTGGATTTT. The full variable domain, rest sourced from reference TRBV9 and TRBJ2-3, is DSGVTQTPKHLITATGQRVTLRCSPRSGDLSVYWYQQSLDQGLQFLIQYYNGEERAKGNILERFSAQQFPDLHSELNLSSLELGDSALYFCASSVVERGDLDFGPGTRLTVL.

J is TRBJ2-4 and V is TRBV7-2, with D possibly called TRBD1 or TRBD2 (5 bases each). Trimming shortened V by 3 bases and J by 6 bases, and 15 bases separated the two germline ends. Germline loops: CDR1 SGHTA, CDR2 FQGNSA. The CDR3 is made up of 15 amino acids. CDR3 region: CASSFVEVGGNIQYF. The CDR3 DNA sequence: TGTGCCAGCAGCTTCGTGGAGGTTGGGGGAAACATTCAGTACTTC.

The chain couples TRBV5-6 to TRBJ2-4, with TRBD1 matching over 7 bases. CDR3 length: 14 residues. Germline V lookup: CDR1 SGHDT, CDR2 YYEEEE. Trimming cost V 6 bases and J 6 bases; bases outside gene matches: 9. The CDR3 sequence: CASTERGRGNIQYF. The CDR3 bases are TGTGCCAGCACCGAGAGGGGGCGAGGAAACATTCAGTACTTC.

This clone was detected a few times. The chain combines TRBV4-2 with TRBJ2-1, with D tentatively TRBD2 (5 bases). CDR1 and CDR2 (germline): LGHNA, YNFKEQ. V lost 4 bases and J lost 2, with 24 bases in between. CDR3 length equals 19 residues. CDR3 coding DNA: TGTGCCAGCAGCCCCAATTTCGGAGGCGCGGACGGAGCCTACAATGAGCAGTTCTTC. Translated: CASSPNFGGADGAYNEQFF.

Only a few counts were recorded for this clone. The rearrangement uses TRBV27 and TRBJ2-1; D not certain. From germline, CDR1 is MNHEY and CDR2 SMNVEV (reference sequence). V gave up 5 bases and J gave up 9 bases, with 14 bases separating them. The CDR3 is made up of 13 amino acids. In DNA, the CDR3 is TGTGCCAGCAGTGCCGCCCTGGCCTTTGAGCAGTTCTTC. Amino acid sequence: CASSAALAFEQFF.

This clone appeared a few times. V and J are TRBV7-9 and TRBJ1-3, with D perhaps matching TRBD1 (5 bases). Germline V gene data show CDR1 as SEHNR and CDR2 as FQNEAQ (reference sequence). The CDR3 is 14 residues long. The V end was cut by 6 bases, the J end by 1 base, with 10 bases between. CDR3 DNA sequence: TGTGCCAGCAGGGCCGACAGATCTGGAAACACCATATATTTT. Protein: CASRADRSGNTIYF.

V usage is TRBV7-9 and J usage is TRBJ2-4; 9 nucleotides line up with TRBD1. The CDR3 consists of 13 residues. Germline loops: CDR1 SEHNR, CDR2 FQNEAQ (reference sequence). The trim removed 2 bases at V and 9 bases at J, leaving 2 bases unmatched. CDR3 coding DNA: TGTGCCAGCAGCTTAATACAGGGGGCCATTCAGTACTTC. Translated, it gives CASSLIQGAIQYF.

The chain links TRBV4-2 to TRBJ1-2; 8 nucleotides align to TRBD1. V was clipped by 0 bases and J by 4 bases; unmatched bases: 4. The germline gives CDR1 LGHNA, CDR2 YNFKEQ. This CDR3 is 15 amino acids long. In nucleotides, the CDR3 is TGTGCCAGCAGCCAAGATCCCGGGACAGGCTATGGCTACACCTTC. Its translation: CASSQDPGTGYGYTF.

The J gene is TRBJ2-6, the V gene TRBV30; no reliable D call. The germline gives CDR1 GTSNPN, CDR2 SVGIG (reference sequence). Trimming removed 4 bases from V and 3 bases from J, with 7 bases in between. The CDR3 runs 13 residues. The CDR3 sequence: CAWTLGGANVLTF. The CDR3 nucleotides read TGTGCCTGGACTTTGGGTGGGGCCAACGTCCTGACTTTC.